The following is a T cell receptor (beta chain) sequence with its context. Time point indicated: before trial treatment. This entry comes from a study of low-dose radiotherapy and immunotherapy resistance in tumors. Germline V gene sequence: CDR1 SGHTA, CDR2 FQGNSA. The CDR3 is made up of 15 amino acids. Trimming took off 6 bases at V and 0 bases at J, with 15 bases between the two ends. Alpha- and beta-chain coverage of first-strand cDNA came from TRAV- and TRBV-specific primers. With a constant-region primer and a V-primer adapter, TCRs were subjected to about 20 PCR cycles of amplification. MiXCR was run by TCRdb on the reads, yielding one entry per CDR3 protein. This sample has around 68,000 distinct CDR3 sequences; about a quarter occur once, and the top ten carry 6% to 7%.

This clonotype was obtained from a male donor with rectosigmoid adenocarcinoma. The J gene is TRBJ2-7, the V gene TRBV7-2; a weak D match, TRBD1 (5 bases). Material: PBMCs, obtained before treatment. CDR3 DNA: TGTGCCAGCAGATCCACAGGATACGGCTCCTACGAGCAGTACTTC. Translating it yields CASRSTGYGSYEQYF.